What follows are 4 T cell receptor beta chains derived from one specimen sequenced in a study of control samples from healthy donors and cancer patients. Measured with immunoSEQ multiplex PCR; TCRdb has only the in-frame clones, and not every one. This table holds 100,000 to 150,000 clones, approximately 88% found once. The sample consisted of blood. All receptors derive from a man aged 45-60 years in good health.

The chain joins TRBV6-6 to TRBJ1-4; 7 bases are a match to TRBD1. This CDR3 is 15 amino acids long. J lost 4 bases, V lost 7 bases, and 9 bases had no gene match. Germline V gives CDR1 MNHNY, CDR2 SVGAGI (reference sequence). The CDR3 DNA reads as TGTGCCAGCACTCATTGGGACAGAATTAATGAAAAACTGTTTTTT. Residues: CASTHWDRINEKLFF.

This clone was counted a few times. V and J are TRBV6-5 and TRBJ1-5; D possibly corresponds to TRBD1 (5 bases). This CDR3 has 14 residues. Trimming shortened V by 2 bases and J by 7 bases, and 12 bases separated the two germline ends. From germline, CDR1 is MNHEY and CDR2 SVGAGI. The CDR3 DNA is TGTGCCAGCAGTTACGACAGCGCAGGGCAGCCCCAGCATTTT. The encoded protein is CASSYDSAGQPQHF.

The genes are TRBV10-3 and TRBJ1-2; D gene uncertain. V gave up 3 bases and J gave up 7 bases, with 9 bases separating them. The CDR3 spans 12 residues. The V gene's germline CDR1 is ENHRY and CDR2 SYGVKD. Here the CDR3 DNA reads TGTGCCATCAGTGAACACGAGACTGGCTACACCTTC. Its protein product is CAISEHETGYTF.

This chain links TRBV18 with TRBJ1-3, with no clear D. This CDR3 has 16 residues. CDR1 is KGHSH and CDR2 is LQKENI in the germline V gene. V lost 3 bases to trimming and J lost 4 bases, with 16 bases between them. CDR3 protein: CASSPRGRMAGNTIYF. DNA for the CDR3: TGTGCCAGCTCACCTAGAGGTAGGATGGCCGGAAACACCATATATTTT.